This T cell receptor (beta chain) was retrieved from a study of blood T cell repertoires in COVID-19. Authors' analysis steps: Reference gene primer amplification gave nucleated cell count estimates. The table came from immunoSEQ multiplex PCR; TCRdb's copy has only in-frame clones and leaves some out. That table furnishes V, J and clone size, whereas the DNA furnished D and trimming. Among roughly 150,000 clones listed, around 85% were seen once. With V trimmed by 6 bases and J by 4 bases, 4 bases remained unmatched. The CDR3 is 13 residues long. Germline-derived CDR1 and CDR2 are MNHEY and SVGAGI. The source material was peripheral blood. V is TRBV6-5 and J is TRBJ1-2; TRBD1 agrees at 8 bases. This clonotype originated in a man at least 80 years old with COVID-19, enrolled during active disease. CDR3 nucleotides: TGTGCCAGCAGAAGGGACAGGACCTATGGCTACACCTTC. Its protein is CASRRDRTYGYTF.